These 6 T cell receptor beta chains originate from one sample sequenced in a study of cytotoxic CD8 clonotypes in ibrutinib-treated CLL. Generated by immunoSEQ multiplex PCR, the TCRdb table keeps only in-frame clones and is missing some. The sample consists of hundreds of thousands of clones, approximately 80% of them appearing once. Sequencing used PBMCs, obtained before ibrutinib treatment. The source of these receptors is a human donor with chronic lymphocytic leukemia.

The chain couples TRBV19 to TRBJ1-1; TRBD1 might be the D (5 bases). Germline assignment: CDR1 LNHDA and CDR2 SQIVND (reference sequence). V lost 5 bases and J 9 bases, leaving 19 bases between the germline ends. The CDR3 runs to 14 residues. CDR3 residues: CASSAPVGVGQAFF. The CDR3 DNA reads TGTGCCAGTAGTGCCCCCGTAGGGGTCGGGCAAGCTTTCTTT.

CDR3: CASSFDSGTGEQYF. The CDR3 DNA reads TGTGCCAGCAGTTTCGATAGCGGGACTGGCGAGCAGTACTTC. V gene TRBV28 combines with J gene TRBJ2-7; TRBD2 matches 8 bases. The germline CDR1 and CDR2 sequences are MDHEN and SYDVKM. The CDR3 sequence is 14 residues long. The V segment lost 3 bases and the J segment 6 bases; nucleotides outside the gene matches: 7.

The rearrangement joins TRBV7-2 to TRBJ1-2; 11 nucleotides line up with TRBD1. CDR3 length equals 16 residues. Germline V CDR1 and CDR2: SGHTA, FQGNSA. The V segment lost 5 bases and the J segment 2 bases; nucleotides outside the gene matches: 7. The CDR3 loop reads CASSHWTGGHNYGYTF. The CDR3 coding sequence is TGTGCCAGCAGCCATTGGACAGGGGGCCACAACTATGGCTACACCTTC.

The gene calls are TRBV7-2 and TRBJ1-5, with D uncertain. The CDR3 extends over 14 amino acids. Germline CDR1 and CDR2: SGHTA and FQGNSA. Deletions cut 7 bases from V and 5 bases from J, with 15 bases between. The CDR3 DNA follows: TGTGCCAGCACCCCCGGGGTCCAATATCAGCCCCAGCATTTT. This encodes CASTPGVQYQPQHF.

The chain links TRBV30 to TRBJ2-5; 8 bases line up with TRBD1. The CDR3 loop spans 13 amino acids. Looked up from germline, CDR1 is GTSNPN and CDR2 is SVGIG (reference sequence). V lost 0 bases, J lost 4 bases, and 1 base stayed unmatched. DNA of the CDR3: TGTGCCTGGAGTGTACAGGGGGGAGAGACCCAGTACTTC. It encodes CAWSVQGGETQYF.

The chain recombines TRBV29-1 with TRBJ2-2; 8 nucleotides agree with TRBD1. The germline gives CDR1 SQVTM, CDR2 ANQGSEA. V shed 4 bases and J 4 bases; nucleotides not matched to a gene: 8. The CDR3 consists of 15 residues. For the CDR3, the DNA is TGCAGCGTTGGAGAGGACAGGGCTTCCACCGGGGAGCTGTTTTTT. Translation gives CSVGEDRASTGELFF.